Listed below are T cell receptor beta chains from one sample, sequenced in a study of cytomegalovirus exposure and HLA in healthy donors. Libraries were prepared by immunoSEQ multiplex PCR; TCRdb keeps only in-frame clonotypes and omits some of them. The table lists about 120,000 clones, 81% of them singletons. Material: PBMCs. The receptors were gathered from a man aged 18 to 29 in good health and CMV-seropositive. Each CDR3 is given with its conserved first and last residue. Each record gives: V gene, J gene, D gene, clone size, CDR3 DNA, CDR3 protein. D genes are given only for firm matches. Clone sizes are given selectively: once, few, many, or a class where the clone is expanded.

TRBV2,TRBJ1-5,NA,once,TGTGCCAGCAGTGAGATGGGGGGAAACAATCAGCCCCAGCATTTT,CASSEMGGNNQPQHF
TRBV27,TRBJ1-2,NA,NA,TGTGCCAGCAGTTTATCGGGGGCGCGGGTCTATGGCTACACCTTC,CASSLSGARVYGYTF
TRBV5-1,TRBJ1-1,TRBD1,once,TGCGCCAGCAGCTTGGGGACAGGGGGTGTTAACACTGAAGCTTTCTTT,CASSLGTGGVNTEAFF
TRBV7-9,TRBJ1-6,NA,NA,TGTGCCAGCAGCTCTGTGGGGGGGAGGAGCTCCTATAATTCACCCCTCCACTTT,CASSSVGGRSSYNSPLHF
TRBV7-2,TRBJ2-3,NA,NA,TGTGCCAGCAGCCGCGCTGGGGGGGCATCAGATACGCAGTATTTT,CASSRAGGASDTQYF
TRBV5-4,TRBJ1-1,NA,few,TGTGCCAGCAGCCTAATGAACACTGAAGCTTTCTTT,CASSLMNTEAFF
TRBV4-1,TRBJ1-2,NA,few,TGCGCCAGCAGCCGTATCGGGGGTAACTATGGCTACACCTTC,CASSRIGGNYGYTF
TRBV5-1,TRBJ2-3,TRBD1,once,TGCGCCAGCAGCTTGGAGGACAGGGATACGCAGTATTTT,CASSLEDRDTQYF
TRBV11-2,TRBJ2-7,NA,few,TGTGCCAGCAGCTTAGTGACATCCTACGAGCAGTACTTC,CASSLVTSYEQYF
TRBV12-5,TRBJ1-2,TRBD1,NA,TGTGCTAGTGGTTTAAGCCCGGGACAGGGAATAAAGTCCGATGGCTACACCTTC,CASGLSPGQGIKSDGYTF
TRBV30,TRBJ2-2,NA,NA,TGTGCCTGGAGTGTGATGGGACAAGTCACCGGGGAGCTGTTTTTT,CAWSVMGQVTGELFF
TRBV19,TRBJ2-2,TRBD1,few,TGTGCCAGTGCAGGGGGCCCCGGGGAGCTGTTTTTT,CASAGGPGELFF
TRBV14,TRBJ2-1,TRBD2,NA,TGTGCCAGCAGCGCACACCGAGCGGGGGCATTCAATGAGCAGTTCTTC,CASSAHRAGAFNEQFF
TRBV7-4,TRBJ2-4,NA,NA,TGTGCCAGCAGTTGGGGGTCAGGGGCAAGACTAGCCAAAAACATTCAGTACTTC,CASSWGSGARLAKNIQYF
TRBV10-3,TRBJ2-1,TRBD2,few,TGTGCCATCAGTGGGGGGGGGAACAATGAGCAGTTCTTC,CAISGGGNNEQFF
TRBV4-3,TRBJ2-4,TRBD1,NA,TGCGCCAGCAGCCAAGATCGTACTGGACAGGGGGGCATTCAGTACTTC,CASSQDRTGQGGIQYF
TRBV4-1,TRBJ1-6,NA,NA,TGCGCCAGCAGCCAAGAGGGGGCAAGCTATAATTCACCCCTCCACTTT,CASSQEGASYNSPLHF
TRBV15,TRBJ1-5,TRBD1,once,TGTGCCACCAGCAGGGACAGGGGTTGGTCTCAGCCCCAGCATTTT,CATSRDRGWSQPQHF
TRBV7-7,TRBJ1-3,NA,NA,TGTGCTAGCAGCTCAGGGGTCCTATCTGGAAACACCATATATTTT,CASSSGVLSGNTIYF
TRBV6-6,TRBJ1-5,TRBD1,NA,TGTGCCAGCAGCCACGACAGGGTCCAGCATTTT,CASSHDRVQHF
TRBV7-9,TRBJ1-5,NA,once,TGTTCCAGCAGCTACAACAGGGAGGGAATGCCCCAGCATTTT,CSSSYNREGMPQHF
TRBV7-2,TRBJ2-7,NA,NA,TGTGCCAGCAGCTCCCGGGGCGAGCAGTACTTC,CASSSRGEQYF
TRBV9,TRBJ2-2,NA,NA,TGTGCCAGCAGCGTCCAGCCCGGGGGCACCGGGGAGCTGTTTTTT,CASSVQPGGTGELFF
TRBV7-9,TRBJ2-2,NA,NA,TGTGCCAGCAATAGTCCGGGTTTGAACACCGGGGAGCTGTTTTTT,CASNSPGLNTGELFF
TRBV7-2,TRBJ2-7,NA,NA,TGTGCCAGCAGCTTAACGAACTCCTACGAGCAGTACTTC,CASSLTNSYEQYF
TRBV19,TRBJ2-5,TRBD2,NA,TGTGCCAGTAGTATTGAGATAGCGGGAGAGACCCAGTACTTC,CASSIEIAGETQYF
TRBV19,TRBJ2-7,NA,once,TGTGTCAGTAGTATTCGGGGGAGGCCAACTTTCGAGCAGTACTTC,CVSSIRGRPTFEQYF
TRBV5-1,TRBJ2-7,TRBD1,NA,TGCGCCAGCAGCTCCAGACAGGGCTACGAGCAGTACTTC,CASSSRQGYEQYF
TRBV6-1,TRBJ2-5,NA,NA,TGTGCCACCTCTCCGGAGGTGACCCAGTACTTC,CATSPEVTQYF
TRBV30,TRBJ2-1,NA,once,TGTGCCTGGAGGTCCGGGGTGAGGGACAATGAGCAGTTCTTC,CAWRSGVRDNEQFF
TRBV5-1,TRBJ2-4,TRBD1,NA,TGCGCCAGCAGCCAGGGGACAGGGTCGATAGCCAAAAACATTCAGTACTTC,CASSQGTGSIAKNIQYF
TRBV6-5,TRBJ1-3,NA,NA,TGTGCCAGCACCTCGACCGACAGCTCTGGAAACACCATATATTTT,CASTSTDSSGNTIYF
TRBV11-2,TRBJ2-7,NA,NA,TGTGCCAGCAGCTTCAACGAGCAGTACTTC,CASSFNEQYF
TRBV7-9,TRBJ1-1,NA,NA,TGTGCCAGCAGCCTAAACCGTGACACTGAAGCTTTCTTT,CASSLNRDTEAFF
TRBV18,TRBJ1-1,NA,few,TGTGCCACCCTGGGGGGACTCGGCACTGAAGCTTTCTTT,CATLGGLGTEAFF
TRBV7-9,TRBJ1-2,TRBD1,NA,TGTGCCAGCAGCGAGACAGGGGCCAACTATGGCTACACCTTC,CASSETGANYGYTF
TRBV6-6,TRBJ1-1,NA,NA,TGTGCCAGCAGTTACCAGGGACATAGGACTGAAGCTTTCTTT,CASSYQGHRTEAFF
TRBV27,TRBJ1-6,TRBD1,NA,TGTGCCAGCAGCTCAAGCCCCCAGGGGGTTAATTCACCCCTCCACTTT,CASSSSPQGVNSPLHF
TRBV6-1,TRBJ2-1,TRBD1,NA,TGTGCCAGCAGTGCCTCCCGGGGTCCGGGACAGGGGTACAATGAGCAGTTCTTC,CASSASRGPGQGYNEQFF
TRBV5-1,TRBJ1-2,NA,NA,TGCGCCAGCAGCTTTAAGAGGAACTATGGCTACACCTTC,CASSFKRNYGYTF
TRBV5-1,TRBJ2-3,TRBD1,NA,TGCGCCAGCAGCGCCCGGGACAGAAGCACAGATACGCAGTATTTT,CASSARDRSTDTQYF
TRBV18,TRBJ1-3,NA,NA,TGTGCCAGCTCACCCACAACAGGTCTCTCTGGAAACACCATATATTTT,CASSPTTGLSGNTIYF
TRBV10-3,TRBJ2-7,TRBD1,few,TGTGCCATCAGCCGGACAGGGGGAACCTACGAGCAGTACTTC,CAISRTGGTYEQYF
TRBV5-1,TRBJ2-7,NA,NA,TGCGCCAGCAGCTCGGATTCGGGCTACGAGCAGTACTTC,CASSSDSGYEQYF
TRBV7-9,TRBJ2-1,TRBD2,NA,TGTGCCAGCAGCAGCGGGGCCGGGGATGAGCAGTTCTTC,CASSSGAGDEQFF
TRBV4-1,TRBJ1-1,NA,NA,TGCGCCAGCAGCCAAACCACAGTCTTGCGCGAAGCTTTCTTT,CASSQTTVLREAFF
TRBV30,TRBJ2-5,NA,few,TGTGCCTGGGGGGGGGTTGGGGGGGCAGGGACCCAGTACTTC,CAWGGVGGAGTQYF
TRBV5-1,TRBJ2-1,TRBD2,many,TGTGCCAGCAGCCGTGGACTAGCGCTAAAGGATGAGCAGTTCTTC,CASSRGLALKDEQFF
TRBV7-6,TRBJ2-3,NA,NA,TGTGCCAGCAGCTTAGCCCAGCGGGCAGATACGCAGTATTTT,CASSLAQRADTQYF
TRBV5-6,TRBJ1-1,TRBD1,few,TGTGCCAGCAGCTTAGGACAGGGGATCACTGAAGCTTTCTTT,CASSLGQGITEAFF
TRBV11-2,TRBJ1-1,NA,NA,TGTGCCAGCAGCAGTAACCGACAAGTTAACACTGAAGCTTTCTTT,CASSSNRQVNTEAFF
TRBV6-4,TRBJ2-1,NA,NA,TGTGCCAGCACATTACGGTCCTCCTACAATGAGCAGTTCTTC,CASTLRSSYNEQFF
TRBV6-5,TRBJ2-7,NA,NA,TGTGCCAGCAGACCAGTCTCGGGTGAGCAGTACTTC,CASRPVSGEQYF
TRBV7-9,TRBJ1-2,NA,NA,TGTGCCAGCAGTCCTGAGCCCCTAGGAGACTATGGCTACACCTTC,CASSPEPLGDYGYTF
TRBV9,TRBJ1-5,NA,NA,TGTGCCAGCAGCGTGGGAGGGGATGGCAATCAGCCCCAGCATTTT,CASSVGGDGNQPQHF
TRBV4-3,TRBJ2-1,NA,NA,TGCGCCAGCAGCCAACCCACGAGAGGGGGGGGCCTCGATGAGCAGTTCTTC,CASSQPTRGGGLDEQFF
TRBV27,TRBJ2-7,TRBD1,once,TGTGCCAGCAGTCACAGGGGGTTTTCCCCCTACGAGCAGTACTTC,CASSHRGFSPYEQYF
TRBV10-1,TRBJ2-3,TRBD2,NA,TGCGCCAGCAGCAGAAGACTAGCGGGCACAGATACGCAGTATTTT,CASSRRLAGTDTQYF
TRBV19,TRBJ2-2,TRBD1,once,TGTGCCAGTTGGACAGGGCCCACCGGGGAGCTGTTTTTT,CASWTGPTGELFF
TRBV19,TRBJ1-5,TRBD1,NA,TGTGCCAGTAGTTATATCGACAGGGGCAATCAGCCCCAGCATTTT,CASSYIDRGNQPQHF